The present entry profiles one T cell receptor beta chain with its context. V shed 0 bases, J shed 1 base, and the junction held 7 bases outside the gene matches. The CDR3 consists of 17 residues. Per the germline V gene, CDR1 is MNHEY and CDR2 is SMNVEV (reference sequence). Using immunoSEQ multiplex PCR, the repertoire was profiled, and TCRdb retains in-frame clones only, with some absent. The sample includes around 73,000 clones, 65% to 85% of them seen just once. The data originate from a study of blood T cell repertoires in COVID-19. This sequence originates from a woman aged 55-75 years with acute or convalescent COVID-19. The chain recombines TRBV27 with TRBJ1-1, with 8 nucleotides matching TRBD1. Sequenced sample: peripheral blood. The CDR3 DNA reads TGTGCCAGCAGTTTATCCCCTTGGACAGGGACGAACACTGAAGCTTTCTTT. Its translation: CASSLSPWTGTNTEAFF.